These 14 T cell receptor beta chains originate from one sample sequenced in a study of cytomegalovirus exposure and HLA in healthy donors. Sequencing was performed with immunoSEQ multiplex PCR; in TCRdb, only in-frame clones are kept and a portion is missing. The sample holds under 250,000 clones; approximately 87% are singletons and the top ten take less than 7%. Sequenced: PBMCs. The receptors shown here come from a young woman in good health and CMV-seronegative.

J is TRBJ2-3 and V is TRBV5-8; 7 bases match TRBD1. Germline trimming cut 4 bases from V and 2 bases from J; bases unmatched to any gene: 13. Germline-derived CDR1 and CDR2 are SGHTS and YDEGEE. This CDR3 comprises 17 residues. The CDR3 loop reads CASSQGDGTTLTDTQYF. The CDR3 nucleotides are TGTGCCAGCAGCCAGGGGGACGGGACCACTCTCACAGATACGCAGTATTTT.

The V gene is TRBV4-1, the J gene TRBJ2-2, with 8 bases identical to TRBD1. The trim removed 6 bases at V and 1 base at J, leaving 4 bases unmatched. CDR1 and CDR2 (germline): MGHRA, YSYEKL. This CDR3 is 15 amino acids long. The CDR3, as DNA: TGCGCCAGCAGTCAGACAGGGGAGAACACCGGGGAGCTGTTTTTT. Protein product: CASSQTGENTGELFF.

The genes are TRBV9 and TRBJ1-6; D is uncertain. In germline, CDR1 is SGDLS, CDR2 YYNGEE. The CDR3 is 14 amino acids. Trimming shortened V by 0 bases and J by 10 bases, and 11 bases separated the two germline ends. In DNA, the CDR3 is TGTGCCAGCAGCGTAGCTACCGGGAACTCACCCCTCCACTTT. This sequence encodes CASSVATGNSPLHF.

DNA for the CDR3: TGCGCCAGCAGCTTGGCCCCTACGGGGGCCAACGTCCTGACTTTC. It specifies CASSLAPTGANVLTF. This sequence joins TRBV5-1 and TRBJ2-6; D is uncertain. Trimming removed 0 bases from V and 4 bases from J, with 8 bases in between. The germline gives CDR1 SGHRS, CDR2 YFSETQ. The CDR3 runs 15 residues.

This sequence joins TRBV11-3 and TRBJ1-1; the D gene is possibly TRBD1 (5 bases). The germline CDR1 and CDR2 sequences are SGHNT and YENEEA. The CDR3 totals 16 residues. Trimming took 1 base from V and 0 from J, leaving 12 bases between them. The CDR3 region has the DNA TGTGCCAGCAGCTTAGGCTCAAGGGGCATGAACACTGAAGCTTTCTTT. This encodes CASSLGSRGMNTEAFF. Full variable domain (outside the CDR3, taken from reference TRBV11-3 and TRBJ1-1): EAGVVQSPRYKIIEKKQPVAFWCNPISGHNTLYWYLQNLGQGPELLIRYENEEAVDDSQLPKDRFSAERLKGVDSTLKIQPAELGDSAVYLCASSLGSRGMNTEAFFGQGTRLTVV.

The rearrangement uses TRBV29-1 and TRBJ2-7; 9 nucleotides match TRBD1. This CDR3 has 14 residues. Germline assignment: CDR1 SQVTM and CDR2 ANQGSEA. J was trimmed by 7 bases and V by 5 bases; bases with no gene match: 12. This CDR3 reads CSVCRDRENEEQYF. The DNA for the CDR3 is TGCAGCGTTTGCCGGGACAGGGAAAATGAAGAGCAGTACTTC.

The chain employs TRBV5-4 and TRBJ2-2; 8 nucleotides match TRBD2. Germline assignment: CDR1 SGHNT and CDR2 YYREEE (reference sequence). The CDR3 is 17 residues long. V lost 7 bases to trimming and J lost 1 base; unmatched junction nucleotides: 12. The CDR3 loop reads CASRPGGGGGNTGELFF. The CDR3 DNA follows: TGTGCCAGCCGCCCGGGGGGGGGCGGGGGGAACACCGGGGAGCTGTTTTTT. The full variable domain, with the rest looked up from reference TRBV5-4 and TRBJ2-2, is ETGVTQSPTHLIKTRGQQVTLRCSSQSGHNTVSWYQQALGQGPQFIFQYYREEENGRGNFPPRFSGLQFPNYSSELNVNALELDDSALYLCASRPGGGGGNTGELFFGEGSRLTVL.

CDR3 sequence reads: CASSPPRGTNTGELFF. Written as DNA, the CDR3 is TGTGCCAGCTCACCCCCACGGGGTACGAACACCGGGGAGCTGTTTTTT. The chain links TRBV18 to TRBJ2-2; weak D call: TRBD2 (5 bases). Trimming removed 3 bases at V and 0 bases at J, with 11 bases between. In germline, CDR1 is KGHSH, CDR2 LQKENI. This CDR3 region has 16 residues. Looking up the rest from reference TRBV18 and TRBJ2-2 gives the full variable domain: NAGVMQNPRHLVRRRGQEARLRCSPMKGHSHVYWYRQLPEEGLKFMVYLQKENIIDESGMPKERFSAEFPKEGPSILRIQQVVRGDSAAYFCASSPPRGTNTGELFFGEGSRLTVL.

The chain is built from TRBV5-8 and TRBJ2-2; 9 bases are shared with TRBD2. The germline V gene has CDR1 SGHTS and CDR2 YDEGEE. The trim removed 5 bases at V and 6 bases at J, leaving 11 bases unmatched. The CDR3 sequence is 16 residues long. CDR3 amino acids: CASSILAGHNPGELFF. DNA of the CDR3: TGTGCCAGCAGTATTCTAGCGGGGCATAACCCCGGGGAGCTGTTTTTT. The full variable domain, its missing parts supplied by reference TRBV5-8 and TRBJ2-2, is EAGVTQSPTHLIKTRGQQATLRCSPISGHTSVYWYQQALGLGLQFLLWYDEGEERNRGNFPPRFSGRQFPNYSSELNVNALELEDSALYLCASSILAGHNPGELFFGEGSRLTVL.

This sequence joins TRBV4-1 and TRBJ1-1; 7 bases agree with TRBD1. V was clipped by 0 bases and J by 3 bases; unmatched bases: 1. The CDR3 is made up of 14 amino acids. Germline values: CDR1 MGHRA, CDR2 YSYEKL. The CDR3 protein is CASSQEDRDTEAFF. CDR3 sequence (DNA): TGCGCCAGCAGCCAAGAAGACAGGGACACTGAAGCTTTCTTT.

This chain uses TRBV28 with TRBJ1-3, with 7 bases aligning to TRBD1. The CDR3 consists of 13 residues. J gave up 9 bases and V 6 bases, and 8 bases lay outside the gene matches. CDR1 MDHEN and CDR2 SYDVKM come from the germline V gene. CDR3 sequence (DNA): TGTGCCAGCAGCCGGGACAGCCGTGCCACCATATATTTT. Amino acid sequence: CASSRDSRATIYF.

This chain connects TRBV15 to TRBJ1-4; 9 bases are a match to TRBD1. J was trimmed by 8 bases and V by 0 bases; bases with no gene match: 10. Germline lookup yields CDR1 LNHNV and CDR2 YYDKDF (reference sequence). The CDR3 loop spans 17 amino acids. The CDR3, as DNA: TGTGCCACCAGCAGAGATTTATGGGGACAGGGTAACGAAAAACTGTTTTTT. Its protein is CATSRDLWGQGNEKLFF. Filled out from reference TRBV15 and TRBJ1-4, the complete variable domain reads DAMVIQNPRYQVTQFGKPVTLSCSQTLNHNVMYWYQQKSSQAPKLLFHYYDKDFNNEADTPDNFQSRRPNTSFCFLDIRSPGLGDTAMYLCATSRDLWGQGNEKLFFGSGTQLSVL.

The gene calls are TRBV28 and TRBJ1-5; the D gene is possibly TRBD1 (6 bases). The V and J ends lost 3 bases and 7 bases respectively, with 16 bases between them. CDR3 length: 15 residues. Per germline, CDR1 MDHEN and CDR2 SYDVKM. The CDR3 nucleotides read TGTGCCAGCAGTTTCGCCACCGGCACAGGGCAGCCCCAGCATTTT. It specifies CASSFATGTGQPQHF.

V gene TRBV19 combines with J gene TRBJ1-5; D not certain. From germline, CDR1 is LNHDA and CDR2 SQIVND (reference sequence). The CDR3 runs to 13 residues. V lost 3 bases and J 7 bases, leaving 10 bases between the germline ends. DNA of the CDR3: TGTGCCAGTAGTATCATGTATGAGCAGCCCCAGCATTTT. Residues: CASSIMYEQPQHF. The full variable domain, rest sourced from reference TRBV19 and TRBJ1-5, is DGGITQSPKYLFRKEGQNVTLSCEQNLNHDAMYWYRQDPGQGLRLIYYSQIVNDFQKGDIAEGYSVSREKKESFPLTVTSAQKNPTAFYLCASSIMYEQPQHFGDGTRLSIL.